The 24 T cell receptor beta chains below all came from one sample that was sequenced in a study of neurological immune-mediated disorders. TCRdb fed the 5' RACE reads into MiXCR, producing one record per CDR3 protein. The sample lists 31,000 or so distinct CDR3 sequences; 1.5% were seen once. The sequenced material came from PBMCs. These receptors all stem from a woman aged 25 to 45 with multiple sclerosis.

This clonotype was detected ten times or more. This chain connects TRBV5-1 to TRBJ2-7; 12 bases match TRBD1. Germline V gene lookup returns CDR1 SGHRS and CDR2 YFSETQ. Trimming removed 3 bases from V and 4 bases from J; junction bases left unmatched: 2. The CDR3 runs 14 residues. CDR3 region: CASSWGQGAYEQYF. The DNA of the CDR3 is TGCGCCAGCAGCTGGGGACAGGGGGCGTACGAGCAGTACTTC.

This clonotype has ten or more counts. DNA for the CDR3: TGTGCCAGCAGCTTTGGGGGCGCCCGGAATTCACCCCTCCACTTT. This sequence encodes CASSFGGARNSPLHF. The genes are TRBV7-9 and TRBJ1-6, with D perhaps matching TRBD1 (6 bases). Trimming stripped 3 bases from V and 7 bases from J, with 13 bases between. The germline V gene encodes CDR1 SEHNR and CDR2 FQNEAQ (reference sequence). The CDR3 spans 15 residues.

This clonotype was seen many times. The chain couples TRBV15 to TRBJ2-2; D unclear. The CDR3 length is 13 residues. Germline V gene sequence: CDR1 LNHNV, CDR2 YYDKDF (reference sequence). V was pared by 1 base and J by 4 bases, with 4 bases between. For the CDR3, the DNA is TGTGCCACCAGCAGAGTTGGCACCGGGGAGCTGTTTTTT. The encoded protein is CATSRVGTGELFF.

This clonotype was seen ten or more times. CDR3 amino acids: CASSAGSAANEKLFF. Written as DNA, the CDR3 is TGTGCCAGCAGCGCAGGTTCGGCGGCTAATGAAAAACTGTTTTTT. The gene calls are TRBV7-8 and TRBJ1-4; no clear D gene. Trimming pared 5 bases from V and 3 bases from J, leaving 13 bases between. In germline, CDR1 is SGHVS, CDR2 FQNEAQ. The length of the CDR3 is 15 residues.

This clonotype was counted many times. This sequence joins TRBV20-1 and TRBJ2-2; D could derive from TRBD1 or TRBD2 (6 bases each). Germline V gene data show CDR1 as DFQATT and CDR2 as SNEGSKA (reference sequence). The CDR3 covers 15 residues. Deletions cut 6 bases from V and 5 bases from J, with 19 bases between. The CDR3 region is CSARPSRGPTGELFF. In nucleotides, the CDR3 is TGCAGTGCCCGCCCGAGTCGGGGGCCGACCGGGGAGCTGTTTTTT.

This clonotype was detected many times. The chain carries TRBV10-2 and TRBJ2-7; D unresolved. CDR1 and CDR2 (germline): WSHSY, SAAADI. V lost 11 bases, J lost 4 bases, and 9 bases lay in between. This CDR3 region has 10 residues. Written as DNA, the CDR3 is TGCGCCGATGCCACATACGAGCAGTACTTC. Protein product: CADATYEQYF.

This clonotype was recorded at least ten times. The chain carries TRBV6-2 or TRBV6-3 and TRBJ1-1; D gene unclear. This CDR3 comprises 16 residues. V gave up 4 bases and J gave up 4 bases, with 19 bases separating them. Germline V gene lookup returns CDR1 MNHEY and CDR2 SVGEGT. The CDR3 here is CASSSYLERVGTEAFF. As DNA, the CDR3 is TGTGCCAGCAGTTCCTACTTGGAACGGGTCGGCACTGAAGCTTTCTTT.

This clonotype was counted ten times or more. CDR3 loop: CSALGLAGGITSTDTQYF. The CDR3 DNA sequence: TGCAGTGCTCTCGGACTAGCGGGGGGGATCACTAGCACAGATACGCAGTATTTT. The chain carries TRBV20-1 and TRBJ2-3, with 15 bases aligning to TRBD2. The V and J ends lost 5 bases and 0 bases, in that order; junction bases with no gene match: 9. The germline V gene encodes CDR1 DFQATT and CDR2 SNEGSKA (reference sequence). This CDR3 has 18 amino acids.

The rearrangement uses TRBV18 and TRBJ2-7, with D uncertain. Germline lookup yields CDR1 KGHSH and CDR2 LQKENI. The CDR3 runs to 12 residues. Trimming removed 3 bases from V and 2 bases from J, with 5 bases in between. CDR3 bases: TGTGCCAGCTCACCGGCCACCTACGAGCAGTACTTC. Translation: CASSPATYEQYF.

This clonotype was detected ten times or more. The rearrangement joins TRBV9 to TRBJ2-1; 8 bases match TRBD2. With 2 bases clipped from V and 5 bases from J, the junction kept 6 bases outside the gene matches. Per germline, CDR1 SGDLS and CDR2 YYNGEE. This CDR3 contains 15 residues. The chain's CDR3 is CASSVRGGRDNEQFF. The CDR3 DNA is TGTGCCAGCAGCGTCCGGGGGGGCCGGGACAATGAGCAGTTCTTC.

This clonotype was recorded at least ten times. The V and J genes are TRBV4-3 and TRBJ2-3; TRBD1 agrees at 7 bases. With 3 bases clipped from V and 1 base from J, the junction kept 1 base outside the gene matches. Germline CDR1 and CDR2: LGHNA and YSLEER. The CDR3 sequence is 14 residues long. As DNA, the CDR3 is TGCGCCAGCAGCCATACAGGGGGCACAGATACGCAGTATTTT. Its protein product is CASSHTGGTDTQYF.

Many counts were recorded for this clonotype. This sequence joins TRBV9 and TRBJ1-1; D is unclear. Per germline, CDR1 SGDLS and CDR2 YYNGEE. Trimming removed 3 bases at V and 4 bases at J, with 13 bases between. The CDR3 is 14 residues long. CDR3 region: CASSADGGLTEAFF. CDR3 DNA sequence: TGTGCCAGCAGCGCCGATGGAGGGCTCACTGAAGCTTTCTTT. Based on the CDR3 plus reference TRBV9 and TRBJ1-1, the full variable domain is DSGVTQTPKHLITATGQRVTLRCSPRSGDLSVYWYQQSLDQGLQFLIQYYNGEERAKGNILERFSAQQFPDLHSELNLSSLELGDSALYFCASSADGGLTEAFFGQGTRLTVV.

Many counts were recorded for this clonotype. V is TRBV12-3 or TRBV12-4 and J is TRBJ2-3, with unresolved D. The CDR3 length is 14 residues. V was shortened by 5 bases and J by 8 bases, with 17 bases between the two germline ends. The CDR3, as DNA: TGTGCCAGCAGTGGCACCGCGGACGGATCTACGCAGTATTTT. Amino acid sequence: CASSGTADGSTQYF.

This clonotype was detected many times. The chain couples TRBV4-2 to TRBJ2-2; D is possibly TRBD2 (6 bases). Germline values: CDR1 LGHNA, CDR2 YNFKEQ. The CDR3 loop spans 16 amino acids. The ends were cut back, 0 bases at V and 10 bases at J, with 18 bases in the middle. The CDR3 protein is CASSQDLSGGALELFF. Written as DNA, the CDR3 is TGTGCCAGCAGCCAAGATCTTTCGGGCGGGGCTCTGGAGCTGTTTTTT.

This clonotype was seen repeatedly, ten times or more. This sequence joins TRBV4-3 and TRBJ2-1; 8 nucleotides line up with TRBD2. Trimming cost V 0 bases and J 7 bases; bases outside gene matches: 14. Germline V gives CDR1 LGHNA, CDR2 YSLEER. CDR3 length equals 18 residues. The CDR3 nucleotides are TGCGCCAGCAGCCAAGACCCCCGGGGGGGCCTTAGAATGAATGAGCAGTTCTTC. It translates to CASSQDPRGGLRMNEQFF.

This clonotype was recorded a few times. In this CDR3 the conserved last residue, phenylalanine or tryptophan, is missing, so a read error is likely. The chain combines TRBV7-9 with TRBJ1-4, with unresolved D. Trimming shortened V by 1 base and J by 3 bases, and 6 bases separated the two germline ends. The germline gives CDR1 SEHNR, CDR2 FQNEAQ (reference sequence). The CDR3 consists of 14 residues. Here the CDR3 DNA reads TGTGCCAGCAGCTTAGGGACGGCTAATGAAAAACTGTTTTGT. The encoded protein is CASSLGTANEKLFC.

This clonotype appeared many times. The CDR3 loop reads CASSSPARGQETQYF. CDR3 DNA: TGTGCCAGCAGCTCCCCGGCCAGGGGCCAAGAGACCCAGTACTTC. The chain links TRBV3-1 to TRBJ2-5; a weak D match, TRBD1 (6 bases). Germline V gene lookup returns CDR1 LGHDT and CDR2 YNNKEL (reference sequence). The CDR3 covers 15 residues. Deletions cut 5 bases from V and 1 base from J, with 14 bases between.

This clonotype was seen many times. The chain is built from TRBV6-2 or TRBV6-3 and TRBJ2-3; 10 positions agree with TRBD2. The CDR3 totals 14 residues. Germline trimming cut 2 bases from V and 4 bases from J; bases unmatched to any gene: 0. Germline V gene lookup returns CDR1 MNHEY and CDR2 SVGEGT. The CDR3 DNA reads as TGTGCCAGCAGTTACGGGACTAGCGCAGATACGCAGTATTTT. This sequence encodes CASSYGTSADTQYF.

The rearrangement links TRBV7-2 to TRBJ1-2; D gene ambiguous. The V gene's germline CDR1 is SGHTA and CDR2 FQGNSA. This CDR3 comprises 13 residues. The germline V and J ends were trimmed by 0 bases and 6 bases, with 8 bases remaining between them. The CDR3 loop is CASSLASSDGYTF. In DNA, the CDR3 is TGTGCCAGCAGCTTAGCCAGTAGTGATGGCTACACCTTC.

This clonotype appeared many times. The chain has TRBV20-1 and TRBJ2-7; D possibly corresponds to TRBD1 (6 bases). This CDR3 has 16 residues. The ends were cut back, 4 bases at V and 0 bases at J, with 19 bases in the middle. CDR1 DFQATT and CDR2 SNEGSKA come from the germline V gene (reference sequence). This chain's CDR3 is CSAKLGGLSSSYEQYF. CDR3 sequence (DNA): TGCAGTGCTAAGCTTGGGGGCCTCTCAAGCTCCTACGAGCAGTACTTC.

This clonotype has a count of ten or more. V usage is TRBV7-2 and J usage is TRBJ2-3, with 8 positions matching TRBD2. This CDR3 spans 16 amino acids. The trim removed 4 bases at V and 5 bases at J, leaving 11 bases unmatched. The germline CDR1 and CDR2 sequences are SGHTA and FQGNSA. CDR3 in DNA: TGTGCCAGCAGCTACCCTCCCTGGGCGGGGGGAGATACGCAGTATTTT. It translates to CASSYPPWAGGDTQYF.

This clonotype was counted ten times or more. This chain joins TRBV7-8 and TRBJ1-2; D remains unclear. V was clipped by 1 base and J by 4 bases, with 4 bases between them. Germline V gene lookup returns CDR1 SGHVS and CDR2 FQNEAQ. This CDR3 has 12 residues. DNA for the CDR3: TGTGCCAGCAGCTTAGACCGCTATGGCTACACCTTC. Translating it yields CASSLDRYGYTF.

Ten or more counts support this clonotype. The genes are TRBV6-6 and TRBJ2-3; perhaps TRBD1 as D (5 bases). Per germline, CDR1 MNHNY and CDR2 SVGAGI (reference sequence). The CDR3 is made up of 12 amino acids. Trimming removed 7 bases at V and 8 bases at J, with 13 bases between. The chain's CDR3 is CASTREKGTQYF. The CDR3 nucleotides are TGTGCCAGCACCAGGGAAAAGGGTACGCAGTATTTT.

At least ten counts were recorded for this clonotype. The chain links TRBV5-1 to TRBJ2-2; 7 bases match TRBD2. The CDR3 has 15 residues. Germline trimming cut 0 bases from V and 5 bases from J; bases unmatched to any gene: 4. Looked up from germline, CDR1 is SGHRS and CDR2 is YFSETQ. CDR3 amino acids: CASSLVAGATGELFF. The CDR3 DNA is TGCGCCAGCAGCTTGGTAGCGGGTGCGACCGGGGAGCTGTTTTTT.